This T cell receptor beta chain derives from a study of T cell repertoires in cytomegalovirus infection. The CDR3 extends over 15 amino acids. V was cut by 1 base and J by 5 bases, with 12 bases left in between. CDR1 and CDR2 (germline): SGHRS, YFSETQ. To note about this clonotype: Its specificity is not known.

MiXCR, applied by TCRdb to the reads, yields one record per CDR3 protein. The table lists 650,000 to 850,000 distinct CDR3 sequences, almost 30% of them singletons, with about an eighth in the top ten. General study findings and limits: Identification of carriers of CMV plus the relevant HLA was achieved through cumulative public TCR beta family frequency.

This clonotype was sampled from a human donor in good health (CMV status not recorded). Some clones in this sample may be carry-over from other donors' samples. This sample comprised cultured CD8+ T cells from PBMCs, obtained from culture after CMV antigen stimulation. The chain employs TRBV5-1 and TRBJ1-4, with a possible D match to TRBD1 (5 bases). This chain's CDR3 is CASSLHSGPNEKLFF. CDR3 in DNA: TGCGCCAGCAGCTTGCACTCAGGGCCGAATGAAAAACTGTTTTTT.